This T cell receptor beta chain came from a study of blood T cell repertoires in COVID-19. Study background: The United States, Italy and Spain supplied acute and convalescent COVID-19 samples.

The study drew participants aged about 18 to 95 years from some 25 US areas. Researchers sorted participants into cohorts using their self-reported clinical history. The table lists this clone with a count of one. Profiling relied on immunoSEQ multiplex PCR, and the TCRdb table lists in-frame clones only, not all of them. The sample has 150,000 to 250,000 clones, about nine tenths seen once; the top ten hold around 2.1%. V dropped 0 bases and J dropped 1 base, with 9 bases sitting between them. CDR1 is MRHNA and CDR2 is SNTAGT in the germline V gene. The CDR3 loop spans 16 amino acids. This sequence was found in a woman in her twenties or thirties who had recovered from COVID-19. Sequences were obtained from PBMCs or T cells enriched from blood (not recorded which). The V gene is TRBV6-4, the J gene TRBJ2-2; the D is unclear. The CDR3 spells CASSDSGRKNTGELFF. In nucleotides, the CDR3 is TGTGCCAGCAGTGACTCGGGCAGGAAGAACACCGGGGAGCTGTTTTTT.